This record looks at one TCR beta chain sequence and its context. Gene names follow the mouse nomenclature. The CDR3 end is not reached by the read, which stops 1 residue before it; the germline J gene fills it in. The germline V gene has CDR1 KGHPV and CDR2 FQNQEV (reference sequence). The CDR3 has 14 amino acids. With 2 bases clipped from V and 5 bases from J, the junction kept 1 base outside the gene matches. Sample time point: mouse harvest day 7 after allogeneic transplant. The graft held 10^6 splenic CD5+ T cells and 10^7 T-cell-depleted bone marrow cells. Produced via immunoSEQ multiplex PCR; TCRdb's table is partial and in-frame only. The sample yields 6,500 to 7,500 clones, 45% to 50% seen once. The sample comes from a study of tissue T cells after allogeneic stem cell transplantation.

Sequencing was carried out using gut tissue. The sequence was obtained from a female BALB/c mouse given C57BL/6 T cells with graft-versus-host disease after an allogeneic hematopoietic cell transplant. This chain connects TRBV26 to TRBJ2-7; 12 bases are a match to TRBD1. The CDR3 bases that were read are TGTGCCAGCAGTCTGAGGGACAGGGGGCATGAACAGTAC. Amino acids: CASSLRDRGHEQY. The CDR3 in its entirety is CASSLRDRGHEQYF.